Sequencing of this TCR beta chain was carried out in a study of brain T cells in children with intractable seizures. TCRdb keeps only in-frame clones here, not all; method: immunoSEQ multiplex PCR. Here the sample spans a few hundred thousand clones, 85% to 95% being singletons. General study points: Pre- and post-surgery blood differed in depth, so pre-surgery absences may be undersampling. HCMV serostatus was not known, and viral specificity came from CDR3 similarity only.

Time point here: blood from clinic visit 5 months post-surgery; TSC patient then seizure free. Surgery cases with the highest brain T cell transcript signatures were chosen for sequencing. Before surgery, patients took at least one anti-epileptic drug. Germline CDR1 reads SEHNR; CDR2 reads FQNEAQ (reference sequence). The length of the CDR3 is 18 residues. J lost 4 bases, V lost 4 bases, and 18 bases had no gene match. Concerning this clone itself: The antigen remains undetermined.

Specimen: peripheral blood, collected less than 6 months after surgery. V and J are TRBV7-9 and TRBJ1-2; 7 positions match TRBD1. This clonotype was obtained from a boy under three years old with tuberous sclerosis and intractable seizures. CDR3 sequence (DNA): TGTGCCAGCAGCTCATTAACCGGGAACAGGGGCTTATTCTATGGCTACACCTTC. Encoded protein: CASSSLTGNRGLFYGYTF.